The rows below give T cell receptor beta chains drawn from one sample of a study of blood T cell repertoires in COVID-19. The table came from immunoSEQ multiplex PCR; TCRdb's copy has only in-frame clones and leaves some out. The sample yields some 200,000 clones, approximately 83% seen once. Sequenced: PBMCs or T cells enriched from blood (not recorded which). The receptors originated from a middle-aged man who had recovered from COVID-19. Each CDR3 is given with its conserved first and last residue. The order of the fields is D gene, V gene, clone size, J gene, CDR3 DNA, CDR3 protein. The D gene is left open where the match is weak. Not every row has a clone size; where given, it reads once, few, many or a size class.

>NA|TRBV30|NA|TRBJ1-4
TGTGCCTGGAGACACCGAAATAATGAAAAACTGTTTTTT
CAWRHRNNEKLFF
>NA|TRBV27|once|TRBJ2-5
TGTGCCAGCAGTTTAACTTTTGGGCAGGGAGAGACCCAGTACTTC
CASSLTFGQGETQYF
>TRBD2|TRBV3-1/TRBV3-2|NA|TRBJ2-7
TGTGCCAGCAGCCAAGCGGCTAGCGGGTTACCCTACGAGCAGTACTTC
CASSQAASGLPYEQYF
>NA|TRBV5-3|NA|TRBJ1-4
TGTGCCAGAGTAGTTGGGGGGACCTCAACTAATGAAAAACTGTTTTTT
CARVVGGTSTNEKLFF
>NA|TRBV4-2|NA|TRBJ2-7
TGTGCCAGCAGCCAAGAGAGAGTCTACGAGCAGTACTTC
CASSQERVYEQYF
>NA|TRBV5-1|NA|TRBJ2-5
TGCGCCAGCAGCTTTAGCCCGCGGGGGACAGGAGAGACCCAGTACTTC
CASSFSPRGTGETQYF
>NA|TRBV7-9|NA|TRBJ2-2
TGTGCCAGCAGCTTAAGAGGGATCACCGGGGAGCTGTTTTTT
CASSLRGITGELFF
>TRBD1|TRBV19|NA|TRBJ2-2
TGTGCCAGTACCGACAGGGCCGGGGAGCTGTTTTTT
CASTDRAGELFF
>NA|TRBV27|few|TRBJ2-7
TGTGCCAGCAGTCCCACCGTGGGGCAGCCCTACGAGCAGTACTTC
CASSPTVGQPYEQYF
>NA|TRBV5-4|NA|TRBJ2-5
TGTGCCAGCAGCTTGGAGGGGCAGGGGTTGAAGACCCAGTACTTC
CASSLEGQGLKTQYF
>NA|TRBV11-3|NA|TRBJ1-1
TGTGCCAGCAGCTTAGAACAGACCACTGAAGCTTTCTTT
CASSLEQTTEAFF
>NA|TRBV18|NA|TRBJ2-7
TGTGCCAGCTCACCAAACATCTACGAGCAGTACTTC
CASSPNIYEQYF
>TRBD1|TRBV19|NA|TRBJ1-6
TGTGCCAGTAGTGGCACAGGGGACCGCTCACCCCTCCACTTT
CASSGTGDRSPLHF
>TRBD1|TRBV29-1|NA|TRBJ1-2
TGCAGCGTACGACAGGGGTCTGGAGGCTATGGCTACACCTTC
CSVRQGSGGYGYTF
>TRBD1|TRBV28|NA|TRBJ2-5
TGTGCCAGCAGTTGGACAGGGGGATCCTTGGAGACCCAGTACTTC
CASSWTGGSLETQYF
>NA|TRBV14|NA|TRBJ1-1
TGTGCCAGCAGCCAAGAGTACGGACTCACTGAAGCTTTCTTT
CASSQEYGLTEAFF
>TRBD1|TRBV5-1|NA|TRBJ2-1
TGCGCCAGCAGCCTCACTTTAGAGGGGGCAGGTGAGCAGTTCTTC
CASSLTLEGAGEQFF
>TRBD1|TRBV4-3|NA|TRBJ2-1
TGCGCCAGCAGCCAAGGAGGGGGCGCAAGCGTTGAGCAGTTCTTC
CASSQGGGASVEQFF
>TRBD1|TRBV18|NA|TRBJ1-2
TGTGCCAGCTCAGGCGGACAGGCCTCTAACTATGGCTACACCTTC
CASSGGQASNYGYTF
>NA|TRBV3-1/TRBV3-2|NA|TRBJ1-3
TGTGCCAGCAGCCTCCAAGGGAGTGGAAACACCATATATTTT
CASSLQGSGNTIYF
>NA|TRBV19|NA|TRBJ1-5
TGTGCCAGTAGTGTCCGACAGGTTCGGGACGATCGCAATCAGCCCCAGCATTTT
CASSVRQVRDDRNQPQHF
>NA|TRBV5-1|NA|TRBJ2-6
TGCGCCAGCAGCGAGGGGGCTGGGGCCAACGTCCTGACTTTC
CASSEGAGANVLTF
>NA|TRBV5-1|NA|TRBJ1-2
TGCGCCAGCAGCTTGCAGGGTGCCGATGGCTACACCTTC
CASSLQGADGYTF
>NA|TRBV6-2/TRBV6-3|NA|TRBJ2-1
TGTGCCAGCAGCCAAATACAGGGTTTTGGGAACAATGAGCAGTTCTTC
CASSQIQGFGNNEQFF
>NA|TRBV10-3|NA|TRBJ2-7
TGTGCCATCAGTGAGTCGTTAGCGGGGGACAGGTCCTACGAGCAGTACTTC
CAISESLAGDRSYEQYF
>NA|TRBV28|NA|TRBJ1-1
TGTGCCAGCAGTCTACCCCAGACAGGCAAGAACACTGAAGCTTTCTTT
CASSLPQTGKNTEAFF
>TRBD2|TRBV12-3/TRBV12-4|NA|TRBJ2-1
TGTGCCAGCAGTTTAAGAGGGAGGGGTGAGCAGTTCTTC
CASSLRGRGEQFF
>NA|TRBV13|NA|TRBJ1-1
TGTGCCAGCAGCTTATCCAGGGACACTGAAGCTTTCTTT
CASSLSRDTEAFF
>NA|TRBV5-1|NA|TRBJ2-1
TGCGCCAGCAGCCCCGTGCGGGGAGGCAATGAGCAGTTCTTC
CASSPVRGGNEQFF
>NA|TRBV28|NA|TRBJ1-3
TGTGCCAGCAAACTCGTCCACGCTGGAAACACCATATATTTT
CASKLVHAGNTIYF
>TRBD1|TRBV5-4|NA|TRBJ2-1
TGTGCCAGCAGCTCTGGACAGGGGGTCAATGAGCAGTTCTTC
CASSSGQGVNEQFF
>TRBD2|TRBV10-3|NA|TRBJ2-3
TGTGCCATCAGTGAGTCGCTCCGACCCGGGGGGGGGCCCACAGATACGCAGTATTTT
CAISESLRPGGGPTDTQYF
>NA|TRBV5-6|NA|TRBJ1-1
TGTGCCAGCAGGGGGACCGGGGGGAACACTGAAGCTTTCTTT
CASRGTGGNTEAFF
>NA|TRBV4-1|NA|TRBJ1-4
TGCGCCAGCAGCCAAGGGGACACGAAGGATGAAAAACTGTTTTTT
CASSQGDTKDEKLFF
>TRBD1|TRBV2|NA|TRBJ1-1
TGTGCCAGCAGGGGGGGACAGTCTGGCTTTGAAGCTTTCTTT
CASRGGQSGFEAFF
>NA|TRBV28|NA|TRBJ1-2
TGTGCCAGCAGTTTTGAGCAAAGAGGTGGCTACACCTTC
CASSFEQRGGYTF
>NA|TRBV7-2|NA|TRBJ1-4
TGTGCCAGCAGCTTACAGGCGCCTAATGAAAAACTGTTTTTT
CASSLQAPNEKLFF
>NA|TRBV6-5|NA|TRBJ1-1
TGTGCCAGCAGCAAAGATCAGGAGAACACTGAAGCTTTCTTT
CASSKDQENTEAFF
>TRBD1|TRBV7-2|NA|TRBJ2-1
TGTGCCAGCAGCTTAAGGGGGACGGACAGGGGGCTAAGTGAGCAGTTCTTC
CASSLRGTDRGLSEQFF
>NA|TRBV6-2/TRBV6-3|NA|TRBJ2-2
TGTGCCAGCAGTTACTTCGGGGGTTACACCGGGGAGCTGTTTTTT
CASSYFGGYTGELFF
>NA|TRBV5-6|NA|TRBJ2-2
TGTGCCAGCAGCAGAGGCAGCTACACCGGGGAGCTGTTTTTT
CASSRGSYTGELFF
>NA|TRBV28|once|TRBJ2-3
TGTGCCAGCAGTTTGGTTCTAGGCGCAAACACAGATACGCAGTATTTT
CASSLVLGANTDTQYF
>TRBD1|TRBV18|NA|TRBJ2-7
TGTGCCAGCTCACTCGGACAGGGGGCCGGCGAGCAGTACTTC
CASSLGQGAGEQYF
>NA|TRBV6-1|NA|TRBJ1-5
TGTGCCAGCAGTGAATTTGGGGGGGGGTTTAGCAATCAGCCCCAGCATTTT
CASSEFGGGFSNQPQHF
>NA|TRBV6-2/TRBV6-3|NA|TRBJ2-7
TGTGCCAGCAGCTTGAACAGGGGAGGCGAGCAGTACTTC
CASSLNRGGEQYF
>TRBD1|TRBV28|once|TRBJ1-6
TGTGCCAGCAGTTGGGACAGGGAGGAGGGGAGCTCCTATAATTCACCCCTCCACTTT
CASSWDREEGSSYNSPLHF
>NA|TRBV30|few|TRBJ1-6
TGTGCCTGGAGCCTAGGAGGGTTAGGCACGGCCTCACCCCTCCACTTT
CAWSLGGLGTASPLHF
>NA|TRBV6-5|NA|TRBJ2-5
TGTGCCAGCGCAAAAAGGGGGTTTCTTCAAGAGACCCAGTACTTC
CASAKRGFLQETQYF
>NA|TRBV11-2|NA|TRBJ2-5
TGTGCCAGCAGCTTAGTGTGGAGCCAAGAGACCCAGTACTTC
CASSLVWSQETQYF
>TRBD1|TRBV19|NA|TRBJ1-2
TGTGCCAGTTCGACTCCCGGGACAGGGGAAAGCTACACCTTC
CASSTPGTGESYTF
>NA|TRBV18|NA|TRBJ1-1
TGTGCCAGCTCACAGGAACAGGGAGTGAACACTGAAGCTTTCTTT
CASSQEQGVNTEAFF
>TRBD1|TRBV5-4|once|TRBJ2-7
TGTGCCAGCAGCATTGCCGGGACAGAAACCCCCTACGAGCAGTACTTC
CASSIAGTETPYEQYF